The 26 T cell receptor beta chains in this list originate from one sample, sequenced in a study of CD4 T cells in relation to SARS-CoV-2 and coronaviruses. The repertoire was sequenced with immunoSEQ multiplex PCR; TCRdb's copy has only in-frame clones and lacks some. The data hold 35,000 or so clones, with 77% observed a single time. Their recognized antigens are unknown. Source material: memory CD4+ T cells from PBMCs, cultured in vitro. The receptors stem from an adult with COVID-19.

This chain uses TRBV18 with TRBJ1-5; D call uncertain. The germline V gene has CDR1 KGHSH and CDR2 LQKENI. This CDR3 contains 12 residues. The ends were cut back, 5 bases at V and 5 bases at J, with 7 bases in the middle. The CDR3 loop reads CASSNGDQPQHF. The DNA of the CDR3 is TGTGCCAGCTCAAATGGTGATCAGCCCCAGCATTTT.

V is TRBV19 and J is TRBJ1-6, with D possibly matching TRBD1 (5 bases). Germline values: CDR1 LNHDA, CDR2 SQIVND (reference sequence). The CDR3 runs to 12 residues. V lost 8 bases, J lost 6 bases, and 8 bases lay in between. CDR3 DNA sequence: TGTGCCAGTCAGACAGTTAATTCACCCCTCCACTTT. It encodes CASQTVNSPLHF.

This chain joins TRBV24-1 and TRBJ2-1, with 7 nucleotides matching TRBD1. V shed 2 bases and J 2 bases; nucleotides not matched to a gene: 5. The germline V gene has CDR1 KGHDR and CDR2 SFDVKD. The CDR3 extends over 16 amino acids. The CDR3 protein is CATSDSRQGTYNEQFF. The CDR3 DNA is TGTGCCACCAGTGATTCCAGACAGGGAACCTACAATGAGCAGTTCTTC.

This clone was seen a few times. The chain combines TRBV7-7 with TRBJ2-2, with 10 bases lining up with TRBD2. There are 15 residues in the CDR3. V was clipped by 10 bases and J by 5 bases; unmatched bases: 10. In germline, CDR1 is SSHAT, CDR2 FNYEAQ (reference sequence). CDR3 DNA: TGTGCCACCCGCCCGGGACTAGCGCCAACCGGGGAGCTGTTTTTT. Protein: CATRPGLAPTGELFF.

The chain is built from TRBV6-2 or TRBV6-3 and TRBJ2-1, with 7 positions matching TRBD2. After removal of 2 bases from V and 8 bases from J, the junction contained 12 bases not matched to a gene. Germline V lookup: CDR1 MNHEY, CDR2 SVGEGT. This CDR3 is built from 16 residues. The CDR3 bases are TGTGCCAGCAGTTACACCCGGGGCGGGAGTTGGGATGAGCAGTTCTTC. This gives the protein CASSYTRGGSWDEQFF.

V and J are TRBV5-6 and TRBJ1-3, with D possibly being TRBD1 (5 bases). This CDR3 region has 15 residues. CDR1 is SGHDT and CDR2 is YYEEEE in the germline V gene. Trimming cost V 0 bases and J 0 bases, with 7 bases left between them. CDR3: CASSLGQLSGNTIYF. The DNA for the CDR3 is TGTGCCAGCAGCTTGGGACAGCTCTCTGGAAACACCATATATTTT. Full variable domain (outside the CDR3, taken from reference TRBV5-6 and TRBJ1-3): DAGVTQSPTHLIKTRGQQVTLRCSPKSGHDTVSWYQQALGQGPQFIFQYYEEEERQRGNFPDRFSGHQFPNYSSELNVNALLLGDSALYLCASSLGQLSGNTIYFGEGSWLTVV.

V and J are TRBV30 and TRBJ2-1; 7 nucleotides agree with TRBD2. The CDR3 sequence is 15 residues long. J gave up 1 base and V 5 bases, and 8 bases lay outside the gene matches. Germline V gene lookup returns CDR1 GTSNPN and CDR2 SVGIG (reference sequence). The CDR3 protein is CAWDLREVSYNEQFF. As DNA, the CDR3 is TGTGCCTGGGACCTCCGGGAGGTGTCCTACAATGAGCAGTTCTTC. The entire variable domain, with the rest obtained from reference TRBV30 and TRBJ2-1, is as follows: SQTIHQWPATLVQPVGSPLSLECTVEGTSNPNLYWYRQAAGRGLQLLFYSVGIGQISSEVPQNLSASRPQDRQFILSSKKLLLSDSGFYLCAWDLREVSYNEQFFGPGTRLTVL.

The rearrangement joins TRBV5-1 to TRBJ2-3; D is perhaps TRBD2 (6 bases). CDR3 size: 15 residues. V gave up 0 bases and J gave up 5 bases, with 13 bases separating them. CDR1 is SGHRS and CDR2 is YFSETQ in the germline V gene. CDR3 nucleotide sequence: TGCGCCAGCAGCTTGGACCCGGGAGAGGTAGATACGCAGTATTTT. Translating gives CASSLDPGEVDTQYF.

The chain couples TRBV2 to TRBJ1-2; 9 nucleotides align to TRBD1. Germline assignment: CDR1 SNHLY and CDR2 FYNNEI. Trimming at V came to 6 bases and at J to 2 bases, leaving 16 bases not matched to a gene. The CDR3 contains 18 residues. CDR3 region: CASSPGQGSGYQNYGYTF. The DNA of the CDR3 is TGTGCCAGCAGCCCGGGACAGGGCTCGGGATACCAAAACTATGGCTACACCTTC.

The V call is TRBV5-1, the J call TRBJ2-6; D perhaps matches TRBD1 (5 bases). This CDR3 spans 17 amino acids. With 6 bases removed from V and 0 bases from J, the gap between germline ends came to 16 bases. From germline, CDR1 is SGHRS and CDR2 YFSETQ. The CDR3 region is CASTLGALLSGANVLTF. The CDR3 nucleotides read TGCGCCAGCACCCTTGGGGCACTCCTCTCTGGGGCCAACGTCCTGACTTTC.

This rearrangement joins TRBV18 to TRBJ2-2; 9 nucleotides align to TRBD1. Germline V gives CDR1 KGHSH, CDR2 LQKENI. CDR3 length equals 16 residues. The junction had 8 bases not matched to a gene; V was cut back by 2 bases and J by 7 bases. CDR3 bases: TGTGCCAGCTCACCATATCGGACAGGGGTGAGCGGGGAGCTGTTTTTT. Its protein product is CASSPYRTGVSGELFF.

The CDR3 DNA follows: TGTGCCAGCAGCCCGAGGACTAGCGGGGTTAATGAGCAGTTCTTC. The encoded protein is CASSPRTSGVNEQFF. V gene TRBV7-2 combines with J gene TRBJ2-1, with 12 bases that match TRBD2. V dropped 5 bases and J dropped 7; count of bases not matched to a gene: 6. The CDR3 has 15 residues. CDR1 and CDR2 (germline): SGHTA, FQGNSA. The full variable domain, rest sourced from reference TRBV7-2 and TRBJ2-1, is GAGVSQSPSNKVTEKGKDVELRCDPISGHTALYWYRQSLGQGLEFLIYFQGNSAPDKSGLPSDRFSAERTGGSVSTLTIQRTQQEDSAVYLCASSPRTSGVNEQFFGPGTRLTVL.

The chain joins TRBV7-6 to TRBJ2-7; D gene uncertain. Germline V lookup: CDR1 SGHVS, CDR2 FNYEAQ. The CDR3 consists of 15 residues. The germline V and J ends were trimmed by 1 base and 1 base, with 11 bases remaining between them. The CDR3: CASSLVPRRSYEQYF. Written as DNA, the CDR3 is TGTGCCAGCAGCTTAGTGCCCAGGAGATCCTACGAGCAGTACTTC.

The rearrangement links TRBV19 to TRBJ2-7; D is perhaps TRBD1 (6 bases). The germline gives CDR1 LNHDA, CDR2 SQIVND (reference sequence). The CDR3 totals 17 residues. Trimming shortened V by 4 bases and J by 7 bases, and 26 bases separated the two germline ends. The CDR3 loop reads CASSTSPPRQAGTEQYF. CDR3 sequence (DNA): TGTGCCAGTAGTACGTCCCCACCGCGACAGGCCGGGACAGAGCAGTACTTC.

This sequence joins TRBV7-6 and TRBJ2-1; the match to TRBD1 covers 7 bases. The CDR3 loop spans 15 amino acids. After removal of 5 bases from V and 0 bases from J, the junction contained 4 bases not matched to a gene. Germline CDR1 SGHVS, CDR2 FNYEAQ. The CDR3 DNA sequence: TGTGCCAGCAGCACCCGACAGGGCTCCTACAATGAGCAGTTCTTC. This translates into CASSTRQGSYNEQFF.

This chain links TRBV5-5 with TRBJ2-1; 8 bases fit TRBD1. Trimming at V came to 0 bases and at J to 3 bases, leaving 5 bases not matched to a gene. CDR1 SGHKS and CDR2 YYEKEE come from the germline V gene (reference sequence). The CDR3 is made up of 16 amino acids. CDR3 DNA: TGTGCCAGCAGCTTGGCGACAGGGGCCGGCTACAATGAGCAGTTCTTC. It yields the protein CASSLATGAGYNEQFF.

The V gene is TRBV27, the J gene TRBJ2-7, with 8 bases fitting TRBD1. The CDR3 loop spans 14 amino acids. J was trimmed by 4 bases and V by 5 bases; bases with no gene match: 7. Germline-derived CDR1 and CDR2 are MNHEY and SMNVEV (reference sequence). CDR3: CASSVRDRRYEQYF. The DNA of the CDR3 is TGTGCCAGCAGTGTACGGGACAGGCGTTACGAGCAGTACTTC.

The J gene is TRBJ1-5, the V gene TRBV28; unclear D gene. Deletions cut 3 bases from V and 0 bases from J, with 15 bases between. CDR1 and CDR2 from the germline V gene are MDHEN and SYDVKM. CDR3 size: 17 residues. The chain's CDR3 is CASSLRPRRDSNQPQHF. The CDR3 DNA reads TGTGCCAGCAGTTTGCGGCCCCGGCGCGATAGCAATCAGCCCCAGCATTTT.

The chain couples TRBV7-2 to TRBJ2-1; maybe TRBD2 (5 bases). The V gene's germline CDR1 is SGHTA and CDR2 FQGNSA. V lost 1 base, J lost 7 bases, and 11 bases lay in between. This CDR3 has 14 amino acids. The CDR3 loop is CASSLDRAVNEQFF. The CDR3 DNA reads TGTGCCAGCAGCTTAGATAGAGCGGTGAATGAGCAGTTCTTC.

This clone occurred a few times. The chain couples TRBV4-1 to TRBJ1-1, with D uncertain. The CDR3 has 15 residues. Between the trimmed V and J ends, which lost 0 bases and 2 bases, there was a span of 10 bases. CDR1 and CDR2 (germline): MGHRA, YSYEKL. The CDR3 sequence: CASSQDGWGNTEAFF. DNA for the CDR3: TGCGCCAGCAGCCAAGATGGTTGGGGAAACACTGAAGCTTTCTTT.

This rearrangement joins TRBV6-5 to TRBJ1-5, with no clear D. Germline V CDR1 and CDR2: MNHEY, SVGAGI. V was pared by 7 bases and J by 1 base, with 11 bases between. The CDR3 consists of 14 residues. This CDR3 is CASKSPMSNQPQHF. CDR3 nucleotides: TGTGCCAGCAAATCCCCGATGAGCAATCAGCCCCAGCATTTT.

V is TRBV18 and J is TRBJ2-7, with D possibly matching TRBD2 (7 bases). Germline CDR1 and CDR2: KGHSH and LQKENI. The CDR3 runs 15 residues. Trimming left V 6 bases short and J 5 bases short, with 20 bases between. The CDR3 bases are TGTGCCAGCTCGCCTTTACAGGGAGGGCGGAACGAGCAGTACTTC. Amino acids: CASSPLQGGRNEQYF.

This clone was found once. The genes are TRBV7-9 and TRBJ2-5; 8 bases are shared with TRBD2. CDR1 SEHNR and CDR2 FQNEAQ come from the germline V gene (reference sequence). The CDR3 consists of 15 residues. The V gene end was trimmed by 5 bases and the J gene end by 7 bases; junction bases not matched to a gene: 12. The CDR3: CASSAWTSWGGTQYF. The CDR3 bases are TGTGCCAGCAGCGCATGGACTAGCTGGGGCGGGACCCAGTACTTC.

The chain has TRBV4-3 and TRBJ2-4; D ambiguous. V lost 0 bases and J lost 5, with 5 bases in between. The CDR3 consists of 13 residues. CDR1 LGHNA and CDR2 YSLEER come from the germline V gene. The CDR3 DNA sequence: TGCGCCAGCAGCCAAGACATCGAAAACATTCAGTACTTC. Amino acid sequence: CASSQDIENIQYF.

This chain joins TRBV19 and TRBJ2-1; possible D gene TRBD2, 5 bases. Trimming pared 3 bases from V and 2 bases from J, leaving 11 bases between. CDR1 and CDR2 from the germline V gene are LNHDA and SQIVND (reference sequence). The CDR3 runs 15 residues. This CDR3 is CASSMEVGAYNEQFF. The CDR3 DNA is TGTGCCAGTAGTATGGAAGTCGGGGCCTACAATGAGCAGTTCTTC.

The CDR3, as DNA: TGTGCCAGCAGCCAAGAGAGCGGGGGTAGTAGAGTCAATGAGCAGTTCTTC. This sequence encodes CASSQESGGSRVNEQFF. The rearrangement joins TRBV3-1 (or the pseudogene TRBV3-2) to TRBJ2-1, with 8 bases matching TRBD2. Germline V gene data show CDR1 as LGHDT and CDR2 as YNNKEL (reference sequence). The CDR3 sequence is 17 residues long. V lost 0 bases, J lost 6 bases, and 10 bases stayed unmatched.